This T cell receptor beta chain was recorded in a study of identical twins. TCRdb reanalysed the 5' RACE reads using MiXCR and keeps one entry per CDR3 protein. The table includes some 690,000 distinct CDR3 sequences, 20% to 25% detected once. This sample was shared with a second study, whose subject was T cells expressing NK-cell markers. From that paper: The share of CD8+ T cells held by dominant NKG2C+ clonotypes was about 1.0-8% in about six donors.

The material sequenced was PBMCs. This sequence was found in a young woman in good health.

In DNA, the CDR3 is TGTGCCAGCAGCTCCCGCCCTGTTAACACTGAAGCTTTCTTT. Residues: CASSSRPVNTEAFF. The chain links TRBV7-2 to TRBJ1-1; D uncertain. Deletions cut 4 bases from V and 2 bases from J, with 11 bases between. Germline V gene sequence: CDR1 SGHTA, CDR2 FQGNSA. The CDR3 covers 14 residues. Full variable domain (missing parts from reference TRBV7-2 and TRBJ1-1): GAGVSQSPSNKVTEKGKDVELRCDPISGHTALYWYRQSLGQGLEFLIYFQGNSAPDKSGLPSDRFSAERTGGSVSTLTIQRTQQEDSAVYLCASSSRPVNTEAFFGQGTRLTVV.